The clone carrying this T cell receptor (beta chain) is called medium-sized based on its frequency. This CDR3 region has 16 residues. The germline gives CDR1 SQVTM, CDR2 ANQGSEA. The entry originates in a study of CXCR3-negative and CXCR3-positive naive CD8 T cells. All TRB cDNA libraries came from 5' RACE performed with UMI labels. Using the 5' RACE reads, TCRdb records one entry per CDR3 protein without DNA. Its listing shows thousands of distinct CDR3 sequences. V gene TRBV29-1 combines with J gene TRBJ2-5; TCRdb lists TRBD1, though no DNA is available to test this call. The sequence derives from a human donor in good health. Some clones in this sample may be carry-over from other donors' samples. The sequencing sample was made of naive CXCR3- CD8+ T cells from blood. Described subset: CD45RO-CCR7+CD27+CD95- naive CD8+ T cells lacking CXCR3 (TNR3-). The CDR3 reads CSVEDSFGGGVETQYF.